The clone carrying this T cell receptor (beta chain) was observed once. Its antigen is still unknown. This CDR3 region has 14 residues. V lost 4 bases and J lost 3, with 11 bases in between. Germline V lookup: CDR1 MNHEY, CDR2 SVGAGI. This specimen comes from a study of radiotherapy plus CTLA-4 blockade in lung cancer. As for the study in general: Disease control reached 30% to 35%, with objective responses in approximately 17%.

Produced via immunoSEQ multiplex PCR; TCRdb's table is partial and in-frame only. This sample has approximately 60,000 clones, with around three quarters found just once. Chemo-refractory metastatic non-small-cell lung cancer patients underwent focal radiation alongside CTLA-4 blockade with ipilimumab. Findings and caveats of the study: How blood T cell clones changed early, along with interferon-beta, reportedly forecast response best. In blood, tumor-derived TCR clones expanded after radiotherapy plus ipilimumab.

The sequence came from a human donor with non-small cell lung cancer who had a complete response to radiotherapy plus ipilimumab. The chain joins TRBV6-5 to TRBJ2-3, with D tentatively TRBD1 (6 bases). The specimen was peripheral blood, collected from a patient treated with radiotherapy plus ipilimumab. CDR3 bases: TGTGCCAGCAGTTCCGACAGGTTAACAGATACGCAGTATTTT. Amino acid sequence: CASSSDRLTDTQYF.